This is a list of T cell receptor beta chains from one sample in a study of T cells in Graves' hyperthyroidism and ophthalmopathy. TCRdb independently ran MiXCR on the multiplex PCR reads; one entry per CDR3 protein. Among roughly 800,000 distinct CDR3 sequences listed, over 35% were seen once. Sequencing used blood. The receptors come from a man between 18 and 35 years old with Graves' hyperthyroidism. The CDR3 runs from the conserved cysteine through the conserved F or W. D genes are given only for firm matches. The size of a clone is reported for some rows only, either as once, few or many, or as a class for expanded clones.

d_call | j_call | v_call | clone_size | cdr3_aa | cdr3_nt
NA | TRBJ2-5 | TRBV4-2 | NA | CASSLYVSGSQETQYF | TGTGCCAGCAGCCTGTATGTAAGCGGGTCACAAGAGACCCAGTACTTC
NA | TRBJ1-1 | TRBV11-3 | few | CASRAAGTREAFF | TGTGCCAGCAGGGCTGCAGGGACCCGTGAAGCTTTCTTT
TRBD2 | TRBJ2-7 | TRBV10-3 | many | CAISESLAGDYEQYF | TGTGCCATCAGTGAATCACTAGCGGGAGACTACGAGCAGTACTTC
NA | TRBJ1-6 | TRBV2 | NA | CASSYDRQRAGNSPLHF | TGTGCCAGCAGCTACGACAGGCAGAGGGCTGGAAATTCACCCCTCCACTTT
TRBD1 | TRBJ2-5 | TRBV11-2 | few | CASSLGSAGGLRETQYF | TGTGCCAGCAGCTTAGGAAGTGCAGGGGGCCTCCGGGAGACCCAGTACTTC
NA | TRBJ1-2 | TRBV7-6 | NA | CASANINNYGYTF | TGTGCCAGCGCAAATATCAACAACTATGGCTACACCTTC
NA | TRBJ1-1 | TRBV7-9 | many | CASSLAGETEAFF | TGTGCCAGCAGCTTAGCAGGGGAAACTGAAGCTTTCTTT
TRBD1 | TRBJ2-5 | TRBV7-9 | few | CASSLRPGGLAETQYF | TGTGCCAGCAGCTTACGTCCAGGGGGCCTTGCAGAGACCCAGTACTTC
TRBD1 | TRBJ1-1 | TRBV28 | NA | CASTISTGVDTEAFF | TGTGCCAGCACCATAAGCACAGGGGTAGACACTGAAGCTTTCTTT
TRBD1 | TRBJ2-7 | TRBV7-2 | NA | CASSLPLGQDYEQYF | TGTGCCAGCAGCTTACCCCTGGGACAGGACTACGAGCAGTACTTC
NA | TRBJ1-2 | TRBV29-1 | many | CSGGTDYGYTF | TGCAGCGGGGGGACGGACTATGGCTACACCTTC
NA | TRBJ2-5 | TRBV5-6 | NA | CAPSRRGQETQYF | TGTGCCCCCTCCCGGCGGGGTCAAGAGACCCAGTACTTC
NA | TRBJ1-3 | TRBV6-6 | NA | CASLLSDSGNTIYF | TGTGCCAGCCTTCTCTCCGACTCTGGAAACACCATATATTTT
NA | TRBJ1-1 | TRBV9 | NA | CASSVTGRAVSGAFF | TGTGCCAGCAGCGTAACCGGAAGAGCCGTCTCTGGAGCTTTCTTT
TRBD1 | TRBJ2-5 | TRBV28 | many | CASSPTGVRETQYF | TGTGCCAGCAGTCCTACAGGGGTGAGGGAGACCCAGTACTTC
NA | TRBJ1-5 | TRBV19 | many | CASGRVTGSSNQPQHF | TGTGCCAGTGGCAGAGTGACAGGTTCTTCAAATCAGCCCCAGCATTTT
TRBD1 | TRBJ2-3 | TRBV25-1 | NA | CASSDVAGTGDTDTQYF | TGTGCCAGCAGTGACGTCGCCGGGACAGGCGATACAGATACGCAGTATTTT
NA | TRBJ1-1 | TRBV15 | many | CATSGHRTEAFF | TGTGCCACCAGCGGTCACAGGACTGAAGCTTTCTTT
NA | TRBJ2-2 | TRBV6-6 | NA | CASSYSIAGELFF | TGTGCCAGCAGTTACTCGATAGCCGGGGAGCTGTTTTTT
NA | TRBJ2-2 | TRBV7-3 | NA | CASSSPGLGTGELFF | TGTGCCAGCAGCTCCCCGGGACTGGGCACCGGGGAGCTGTTTTTT
NA | TRBJ2-2 | TRBV9 | few | CASSPRTVDTGELFF | TGTGCCAGCAGCCCCCGGACCGTCGACACCGGGGAGCTGTTTTTT
NA | TRBJ1-4 | TRBV2 | many | CASIKRGLATNEKLFF | TGTGCCAGCATTAAGAGGGGGTTAGCAACTAATGAAAAACTGTTTTTT
NA | TRBJ2-7 | TRBV9 | NA | CASSFNPPYEQYF | TGTGCCAGCAGCTTCAATCCTCCCTACGAGCAGTACTTC
NA | TRBJ2-7 | TRBV5-1 | few | CASSLLDSLSYEQYF | TGCGCCAGCAGCCTGCTAGACAGCCTCTCCTACGAGCAGTACTTC
NA | TRBJ2-5 | TRBV2 | many | CASRDEGASGETQYF | TGTGCCAGCAGGGACGAGGGTGCCAGCGGGGAGACCCAGTACTTC
TRBD1 | TRBJ1-3 | TRBV5-1 | NA | CASSRSSGGSGNTIYF | TGCGCCAGCAGCCGTTCTTCAGGGGGCTCTGGAAACACCATATATTTT
TRBD1 | TRBJ2-7 | TRBV5-1 | NA | CASSIDRGLVYEQYF | TGCGCCAGCAGCATCGACAGGGGGCTAGTCTACGAGCAGTACTTC
NA | TRBJ2-7 | TRBV7-8 | many | CATLKSGTYEQYF | TGTGCCACCCTAAAGTCAGGGACCTACGAGCAGTACTTC
TRBD1 | TRBJ1-2 | TRBV15 | NA | CATSRKQGVYGYTF | TGTGCCACCAGCAGAAAACAGGGGGTGTATGGCTACACCTTC
NA | TRBJ2-7 | TRBV9 | NA | CASRGTGPGLREQYF | TGTGCCAGCAGGGGGACGGGGCCGGGGTTGAGAGAGCAGTACTTC
NA | TRBJ1-1 | TRBV7-9 | many | CASSSPARPTEAFF | TGTGCCAGCAGCTCACCCGCCAGACCCACTGAAGCTTTCTTT
NA | TRBJ1-5 | TRBV6-6 | NA | CASKRPGQPQHF | TGTGCCAGCAAAAGGCCGGGGCAGCCCCAGCATTTT
NA | TRBJ1-1 | TRBV12-3/TRBV12-4 | NA | CASSLLGQASEAFF | TGTGCCAGCAGTTTACTTGGGCAGGCATCTGAAGCTTTCTTT
NA | TRBJ2-5 | TRBV4-1 | NA | CASSLVGGRLETQYF | TGCGCCAGCAGCCTCGTGGGGGGGCGGTTGGAGACCCAGTACTTC
TRBD1 | TRBJ1-2 | TRBV19 | few | CASSPRTGVANYGYTF | TGTGCCAGTAGTCCCCGGACAGGGGTGGCTAACTATGGCTACACCTTC
TRBD1 | TRBJ2-7 | TRBV12-3/TRBV12-4 | NA | CASSLGETRGRLYEQYF | TGTGCCAGCAGTTTGGGGGAGACCAGGGGGCGTCTCTACGAGCAGTACTTC
NA | TRBJ2-5 | TRBV4-2 | few | CASSQTGLRETQYF | TGTGCCAGCAGCCAAACCGGACTTCGGGAGACCCAGTACTTC
NA | TRBJ1-5 | TRBV12-3/TRBV12-4 | few | CASSSGRISNQPQHF | TGTGCCAGCAGTTCCGGACGGATAAGCAATCAGCCCCAGCATTTT
NA | TRBJ2-7 | TRBV9 | many | CASSVDGLPYGEQYF | TGTGCCAGCAGCGTAGATGGACTCCCATATGGCGAGCAGTACTTC
NA | TRBJ1-2 | TRBV2 | many | CASSEMGRAAYGYTF | TGTGCCAGCAGTGAAATGGGCAGGGCCGCCTATGGCTACACCTTC
NA | TRBJ2-5 | TRBV29-1 | many | CSVDGLAGQETQYF | TGCAGCGTCGACGGGCTGGCTGGGCAAGAGACCCAGTACTTC
TRBD1 | TRBJ1-1 | TRBV7-9 | few | CASSLEGQGSNTEAFF | TGTGCCAGCAGCTTAGAGGGACAGGGGTCGAACACTGAAGCTTTCTTT
NA | TRBJ1-6 | TRBV29-1 | NA | CSVDAGKGDSPLHF | TGCAGCGTAGATGCGGGGAAAGGGGATTCACCCCTCCACTTT
NA | TRBJ1-6 | TRBV10-3 | many | CAIGDHNSPLHF | TGTGCCATAGGGGATCATAATTCACCCCTCCACTTT
TRBD1 | TRBJ2-7 | TRBV25-1 | NA | CASSPPGQVRYEQYF | TGTGCCAGCTCACCACCGGGACAGGTCCGCTACGAGCAGTACTTC
NA | TRBJ2-6 | TRBV7-2 | NA | CASSFENSGANVLTF | TGTGCCAGCAGTTTTGAAAACTCTGGGGCCAACGTCCTGACTTTC
TRBD1 | TRBJ1-5 | TRBV20-1 | NA | CSAPTGGGQPQHF | TGCAGTGCTCCCACAGGGGGTGGACAGCCCCAGCATTTT
TRBD1 | TRBJ2-2 | TRBV19 | few | CASSMLTGAYTGELFF | TGTGCCAGTAGTATGCTTACAGGGGCTTACACCGGGGAGCTGTTTTTT
NA | TRBJ2-7 | TRBV4-1 | NA | CASSLLENREQYF | TGCGCCAGCAGCCTCTTAGAGAATCGAGAGCAGTACTTC
TRBD1 | TRBJ1-3 | TRBV7-9 | NA | CASSLAGQPHSGNTIYF | TGTGCCAGCAGCTTAGCGGGACAGCCCCACTCTGGAAACACCATATATTTT
NA | TRBJ1-2 | TRBV20-1 | NA | CSASGRTGPYGYTF | TGCAGTGCTAGCGGTAGAACAGGGCCCTATGGCTACACCTTC